The source of this TCR beta chain is a study of T cells in Graves' hyperthyroidism and ophthalmopathy. V lost 5 bases and J 0 bases, leaving 8 bases between the germline ends. The CDR3 consists of 13 residues. RNA transcripts provided the source from which TCR beta CDR3 regions were amplified. With the HTBI primer set, the TCR CDR3 went through a first round of RT-PCR. TCRdb redid the calling of the multiplex PCR reads with MiXCR, one entry per CDR3 protein. The sample shows a few hundred thousand distinct CDR3 sequences, around 20% of them seen only once. This clonotype was seen many times. The source material was blood. The receptor was derived from a young man with Graves' hyperthyroidism. The chain joins TRBV12-3 or TRBV12-4 to TRBJ2-7, with D uncertain. The CDR3 here is CASSPQSSYEQYF. For the CDR3, the DNA is TGTGCCAGCAGTCCCCAGAGCTCCTACGAGCAGTACTTC.